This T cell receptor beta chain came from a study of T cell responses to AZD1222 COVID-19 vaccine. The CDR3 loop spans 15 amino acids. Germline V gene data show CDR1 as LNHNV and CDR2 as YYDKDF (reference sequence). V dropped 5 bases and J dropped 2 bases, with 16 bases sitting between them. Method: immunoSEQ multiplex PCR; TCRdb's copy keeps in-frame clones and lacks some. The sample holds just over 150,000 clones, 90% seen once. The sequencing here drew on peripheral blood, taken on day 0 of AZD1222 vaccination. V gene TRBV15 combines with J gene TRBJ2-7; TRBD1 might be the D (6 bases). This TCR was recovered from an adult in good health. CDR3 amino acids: CATSVHRGSPYEQYF. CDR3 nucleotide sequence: TGTGCCACCAGCGTACATAGGGGGTCCCCCTACGAGCAGTACTTC.